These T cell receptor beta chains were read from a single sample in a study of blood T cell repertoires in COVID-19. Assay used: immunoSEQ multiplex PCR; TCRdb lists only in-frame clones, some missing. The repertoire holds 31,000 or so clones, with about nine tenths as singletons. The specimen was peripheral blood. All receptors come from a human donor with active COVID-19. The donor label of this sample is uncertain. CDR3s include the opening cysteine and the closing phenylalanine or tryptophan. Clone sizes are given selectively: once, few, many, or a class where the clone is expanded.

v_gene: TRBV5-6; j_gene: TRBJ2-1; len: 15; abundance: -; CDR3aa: CASSLDKGWNNEQFF
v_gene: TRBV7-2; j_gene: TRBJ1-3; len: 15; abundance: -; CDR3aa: CASSVIPGSGNTIYF
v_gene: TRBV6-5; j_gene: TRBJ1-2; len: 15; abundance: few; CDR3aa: CASSDRDLVHYGYTF
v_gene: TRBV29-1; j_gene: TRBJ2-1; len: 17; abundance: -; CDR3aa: CSVLWTSAQSSYNEQFF
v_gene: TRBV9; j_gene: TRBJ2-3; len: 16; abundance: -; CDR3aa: CASSVGVAGGLDTQYF
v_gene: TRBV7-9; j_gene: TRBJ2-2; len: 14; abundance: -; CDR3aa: CASSSRDRPGELFF
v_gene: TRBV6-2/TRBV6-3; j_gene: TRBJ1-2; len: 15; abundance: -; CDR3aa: CASSPKTGGSYGYTF
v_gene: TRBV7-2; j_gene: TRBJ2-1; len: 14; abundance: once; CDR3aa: CASSLGGGYNEQFF
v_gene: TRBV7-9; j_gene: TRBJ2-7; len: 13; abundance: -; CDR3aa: CASSFGGSREQYF
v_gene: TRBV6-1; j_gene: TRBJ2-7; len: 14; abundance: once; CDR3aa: CASSEVGGSYEQYF
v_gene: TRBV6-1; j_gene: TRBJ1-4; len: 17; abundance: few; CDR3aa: CASSEAPWRLGNEKLFF
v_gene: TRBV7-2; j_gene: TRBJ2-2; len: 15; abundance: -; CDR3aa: CASSWTFTNTGELFF
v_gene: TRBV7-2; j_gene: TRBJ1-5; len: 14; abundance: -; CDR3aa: CASSPAGLRQPQHF
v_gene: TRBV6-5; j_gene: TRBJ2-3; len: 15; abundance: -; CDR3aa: CASSYSIGGADTQYF
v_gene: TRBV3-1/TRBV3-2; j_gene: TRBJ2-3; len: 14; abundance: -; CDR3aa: CASQAGGPADTQYF
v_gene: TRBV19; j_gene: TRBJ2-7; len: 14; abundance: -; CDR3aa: CASSPGTGGYEQYF
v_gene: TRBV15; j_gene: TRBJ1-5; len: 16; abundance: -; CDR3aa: CATSRDATGSNQPQHF
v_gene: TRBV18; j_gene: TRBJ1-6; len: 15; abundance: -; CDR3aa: CASSPGQGNNSPLHF
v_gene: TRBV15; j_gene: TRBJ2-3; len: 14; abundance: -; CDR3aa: CATRTRREWDTQYF
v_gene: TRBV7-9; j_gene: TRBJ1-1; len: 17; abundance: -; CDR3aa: CASSGSGTGPSNTEAFF
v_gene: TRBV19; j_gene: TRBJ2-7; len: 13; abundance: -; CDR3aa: CASSREGGLEQYF
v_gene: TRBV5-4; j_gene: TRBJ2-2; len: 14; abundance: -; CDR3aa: CASSQLTGAGELFF
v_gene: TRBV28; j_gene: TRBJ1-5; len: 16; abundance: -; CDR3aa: CASNPLRGQGNQPQHF
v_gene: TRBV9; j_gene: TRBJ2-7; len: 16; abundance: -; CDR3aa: CASSAGTGEGFNEQYF
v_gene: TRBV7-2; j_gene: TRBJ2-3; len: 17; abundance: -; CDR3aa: CASSPVWGGRDTDTQYF
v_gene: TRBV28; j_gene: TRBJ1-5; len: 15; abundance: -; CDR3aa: CASSPRWGFNQPQHF
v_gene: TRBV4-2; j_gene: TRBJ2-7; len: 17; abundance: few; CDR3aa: CASSQEDTSGRSYEQYF
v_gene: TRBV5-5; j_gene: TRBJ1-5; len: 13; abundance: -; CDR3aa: CASSWDRNQPQHF
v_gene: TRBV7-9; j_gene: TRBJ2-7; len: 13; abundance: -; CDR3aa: CVTGPAGAYEQYF
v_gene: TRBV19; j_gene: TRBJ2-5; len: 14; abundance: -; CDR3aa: CASSFQGLQETQYF
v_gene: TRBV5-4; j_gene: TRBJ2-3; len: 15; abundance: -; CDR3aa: CASSFTGLGTDTQYF
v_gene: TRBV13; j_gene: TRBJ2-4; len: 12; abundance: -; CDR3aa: CASSLAGRFQYF
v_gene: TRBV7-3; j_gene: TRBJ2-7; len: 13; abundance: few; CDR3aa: CASSASGGYEQYF
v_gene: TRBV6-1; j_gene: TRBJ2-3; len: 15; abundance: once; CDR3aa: CASSDGGGITDTQYF
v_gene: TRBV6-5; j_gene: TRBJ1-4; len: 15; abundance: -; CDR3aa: CASSYGEGTNEKLFF
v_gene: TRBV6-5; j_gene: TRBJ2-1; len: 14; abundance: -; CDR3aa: CASSYDEEYNEQFF
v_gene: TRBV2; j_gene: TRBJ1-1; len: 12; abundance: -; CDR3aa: CASTPTVTEAFF
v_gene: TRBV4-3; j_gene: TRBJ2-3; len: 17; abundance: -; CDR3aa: CASSQGGLAASTDTQYF
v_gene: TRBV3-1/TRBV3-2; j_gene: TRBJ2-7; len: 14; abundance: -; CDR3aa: CASSRNTGAYEQYF
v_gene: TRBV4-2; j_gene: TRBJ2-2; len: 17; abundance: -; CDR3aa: CASSQGGQGALTGELFF